The 18 T cell receptor beta chains presented below share a single source sample, sequenced in a study of tumor-infiltrating lymphocytes in primary liver carcinoma. A primer in the constant region served to generate TCR beta cDNA from approximately 500 ng of total RNA. Library construction for TCR beta comprised three nested multiplex PCR rounds performed with slightly modified ARM-PCR. Forward primers for TRBV1-TRBV30 and a C-beta reverse primer served the first two PCR rounds, at about 10 cycles each. Each CDR3 protein gets one entry after TCRdb re-called the multiplex PCR reads with MiXCR. The profile covers 250,000 to 400,000 distinct CDR3 sequences, with less than 75% appearing a single time and roughly 8.9% taken by the ten largest. It was unsorted whole blood that yielded blood RNA, and germline DNA was also extracted. The sequenced sample was peripheral blood. The receptors stem from a middle-aged man with primary liver carcinoma and hepatitis B virus infection.

A note on this clonotype: This may arise from a read error, as a much more abundant clone is one base away. The gene calls are TRBV29-1 and TRBJ2-5, with 11 positions matching TRBD2. This CDR3 spans 15 amino acids. The germline V gene has CDR1 SQVTM and CDR2 ANQGSEA. The DNA of the CDR3 is TGCAGCGTTGATTTACTAGCGGGAGTTCGTGAGACCCAGCACTTC. The encoded protein is CSVDLLAGVRETQHF.

Notes on this clonotype: A read error may be the cause here, since a much bigger clone is one base away. The V and J genes are TRBV4-2 and TRBJ1-2; D call uncertain. This CDR3 contains 18 residues. V was pared by 4 bases and J by 3 bases, with 24 bases between. The V gene's germline CDR1 is LGHNA and CDR2 YNFKEQ. CDR3 nucleotides: TGTGCCAGCAGCCGCCGAGCTTTCTCAGACTCCAGCGACTATGGCTACACCTTC. Translating gives CASSRRAFSDSSDYGYTF.

As for this clonotype: An end of the junction differs from the germline gene, which may be a read error. J is TRBJ2-3 and V is TRBV28, with D perhaps matching TRBD1 or TRBD2 (5 bases each). The CDR3 covers 14 residues. Germline CDR1 MDHEN, CDR2 SYDVKM. The DNA for the CDR3 is TGTGCCAGCAGTTTTGGGGCCCTGGGGGATAGGCAGTATTTT. It is translated as CASSFGALGDRQYF.

V usage is TRBV12-3 or TRBV12-4 and J usage is TRBJ2-4, with no clear D. The germline V and J ends were trimmed by 1 base and 9 bases, with 7 bases remaining between them. This CDR3 has 12 residues. The CDR3 sequence: CASSLDSGIQYF. CDR3 coding DNA: TGTGCCAGCAGTTTAGATTCGGGCATTCAGTACTTC.

This clonotype was counted once. One end of the junction does not line up with germline, which may come from a read error. V is TRBV11-2 and J is TRBJ1-2; perhaps TRBD1 as D (5 bases). The CDR3 length is 14 residues. The V gene's germline CDR1 is SGHAT and CDR2 FQNNGV. CDR3 loop: CASGSGRNSYGHTF. The DNA for the CDR3 is TGTGCCAGCGGCTCGGGACGGAACTCCTATGGCCACACCTTC.

A remark on this clonotype: This sequence may be a read error, since a much larger clone differs from it by one base. The chain has TRBV12-3 or TRBV12-4 and TRBJ1-4, with 9 bases lining up with TRBD1. This CDR3 is built from 15 residues. J was trimmed by 8 bases and V by 8 bases; bases with no gene match: 12. DNA of the CDR3: TGTGCCAGCCGTGGGACAGGGAGGAGTAAAGAAAAACTGTTTTTT. This gives the protein CASRGTGRSKEKLFF.

With regard to this clonotype: Its ends do not fully match the called genes, so a read error is possible. The CDR3 DNA reads TGCGCCAGCAGCCTCCTAGCGGGAGCCCTCTACGAGCAGTTGTTC. Translation: CASSLLAGALYEQLF. This chain uses TRBV4-1 with TRBJ2-1; 10 positions match TRBD2. There are 15 residues in the CDR3. Germline assignment: CDR1 MGHRA and CDR2 YSYEKL.

This clonotype turned up a few times. Since a much larger clone is just one base distant, this may be a read error. The chain links TRBV11-1 to TRBJ2-5, with TRBD2 matching over 14 bases. The CDR3 is made up of 17 amino acids. The germline gives CDR1 SGHAT, CDR2 FQDESV (reference sequence). The CDR3 region has the DNA TGTTCCAGCAGCTTAGAGGGGACTAGCGGGAGCGGTGAGACCCAGTACTTC. This sequence encodes CSSSLEGTSGSGETQYF.

This clonotype was recorded many times. This sequence joins TRBV5-5 and TRBJ2-6; D is unclear. Trimming cost V 4 bases and J 0 bases, with 5 bases left between them. CDR3 length: 14 amino acids. Germline assignment: CDR1 SGHKS and CDR2 YYEKEE (reference sequence). CDR3 coding DNA: TGTGCCAGCAGCGAGATCTCTGGGGCCAACGTCCTGACTTTC. Its protein product is CASSEISGANVLTF.

This clonotype was seen once. The chain recombines TRBV7-9 with TRBJ2-3, with 7 bases aligning to TRBD2. The V gene's germline CDR1 is SEHNR and CDR2 FQNEAQ (reference sequence). The J segment lost 7 bases and the V segment lost 6 bases, leaving 16 bases of the junction unmatched. CDR3 size: 16 residues. The CDR3 sequence: CASRSLAVGYRYTQYF. The DNA of the CDR3 is TGTGCCAGCAGATCTCTAGCGGTGGGTTACCGCTATACGCAGTATTTT.

The chain joins TRBV29-1 to TRBJ2-5; TRBD1 might be the D (6 bases). The germline V gene has CDR1 SQVTM and CDR2 ANQGSEA. The CDR3 extends over 12 amino acids. CDR3: CGGMDSRETQYF. CDR3 coding DNA: TGCGGCGGTATGGACAGTAGAGAGACCCAGTACTTC.

About this clonotype: This may arise from a read error, as a much more abundant clone is one base away. This chain links TRBV6-5 with TRBJ2-2; no clear D. Trimming cost V 6 bases and J 5 bases, with 13 bases left between them. CDR1 is MNHEY, CDR2 SVGAGI, per germline. The CDR3 is 14 amino acids. CDR3 nucleotides: TGTGCCAGCAGCGACGGGTTCACGACCGGGGAGCTGTTTTTT. This encodes CASSDGFTTGELFF.

At least ten counts were recorded for this clonotype. This chain links TRBV6-6 with TRBJ1-1; D is possibly TRBD1 (6 bases). V was shortened by 6 bases and J by 2 bases, with 19 bases between the two germline ends. CDR1 is MNHNY and CDR2 is SVGAGI in the germline V gene (reference sequence). CDR3 size: 16 residues. Here the CDR3 DNA reads TGTGCCAGCAGCCCCCTCCCAGGGACACATAACACTGAAGCTTTCTTT. Encoded protein: CASSPLPGTHNTEAFF.

This clonotype was detected once. CDR3 amino acids: CASSDAGTSGRNTQYF. DNA for the CDR3: TGTGCCAGCAGCGATGCTGGGACTAGCGGGAGAAATACGCAGTATTTT. The chain recombines TRBV13 with TRBJ2-3; 14 bases map to TRBD2. From germline, CDR1 is PRHDT and CDR2 FYEKMQ (reference sequence). J gave up 7 bases and V 5 bases, and 8 bases lay outside the gene matches. The CDR3 consists of 16 residues.

This chain links TRBV2 with TRBJ2-3; D may be TRBD2 (5 bases). The CDR3 has 16 amino acids. V was pared by 6 bases and J by 3 bases, with 19 bases between. Germline V gene lookup returns CDR1 SNHLY and CDR2 FYNNEI. CDR3 bases: TGTGCCAGCAGAGCCACTAGAAACCTAAGAACAGATACGCAGTATTTT. Amino acid sequence: CASRATRNLRTDTQYF.

Details on this clonotype: At one end the junction does not follow the germline gene, possibly because of a read error. The genes are TRBV11-2 and TRBJ2-3; D perhaps matches TRBD2 (6 bases). The germline gives CDR1 SGHAT, CDR2 FQNNGV. This CDR3 comprises 16 residues. The CDR3 protein is CGSSLQTGVSTDTQYF. Here the CDR3 DNA reads TGTGGCAGCAGCTTACAAACGGGAGTCAGCACAGATACGCAGTATTTT.

V and J are TRBV5-8 and TRBJ2-3, with 7 bases lining up with TRBD2. CDR1 and CDR2 from the germline V gene are SGHTS and YDEGEE. With 4 bases clipped from V and 4 bases from J, the junction kept 12 bases outside the gene matches. CDR3 size: 16 residues. The CDR3 bases are TGTGCCAGCAGCCGGGAAGGGAGGGTCGGAGCAGATACGCAGTATTTT. Residues: CASSREGRVGADTQYF. The full variable domain, its missing parts supplied by reference TRBV5-8 and TRBJ2-3, is EAGVTQSPTHLIKTRGQQATLRCSPISGHTSVYWYQQALGLGLQFLLWYDEGEERNRGNFPPRFSGRQFPNYSSELNVNALELEDSALYLCASSREGRVGADTQYFGPGTRLTVL.

As for this clonotype: Given a much more abundant clone one base away, this may be a read error. J is TRBJ1-1 and V is TRBV30, with D possibly TRBD1 on 5 matching bases. The CDR3 totals 11 residues. Germline CDR1 and CDR2: GTSNPN and SVGIG (reference sequence). Here the CDR3 reads CAWTRGTEALF. The CDR3 DNA reads as TGTGCCTGGACTAGGGGCACTGAAGCTCTCTTT.